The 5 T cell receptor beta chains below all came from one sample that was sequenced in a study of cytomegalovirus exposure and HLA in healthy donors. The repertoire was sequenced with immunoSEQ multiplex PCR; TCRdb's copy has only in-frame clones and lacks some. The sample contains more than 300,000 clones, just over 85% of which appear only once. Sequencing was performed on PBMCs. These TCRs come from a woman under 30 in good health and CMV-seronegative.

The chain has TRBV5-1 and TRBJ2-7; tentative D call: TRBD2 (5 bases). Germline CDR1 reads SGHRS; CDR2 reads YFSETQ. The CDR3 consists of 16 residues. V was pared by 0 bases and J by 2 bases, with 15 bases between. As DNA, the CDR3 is TGCGCCAGCAGCTTGGGAGCGGCCTACGGGGCCTACGAGCAGTACTTC. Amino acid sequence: CASSLGAAYGAYEQYF.

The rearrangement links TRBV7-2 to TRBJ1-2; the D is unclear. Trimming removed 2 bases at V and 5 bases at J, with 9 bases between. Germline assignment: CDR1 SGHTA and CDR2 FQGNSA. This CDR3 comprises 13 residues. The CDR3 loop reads CASSLSSGYGYTF. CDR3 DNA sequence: TGTGCCAGCAGCTTATCATCGGGTTATGGCTACACCTTC.

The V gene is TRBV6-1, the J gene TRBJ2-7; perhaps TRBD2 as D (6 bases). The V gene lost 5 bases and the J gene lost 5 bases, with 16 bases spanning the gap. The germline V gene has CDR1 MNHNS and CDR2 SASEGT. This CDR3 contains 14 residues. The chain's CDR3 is CASSTRGWIDEQYF. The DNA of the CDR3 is TGTGCCAGCAGTACCCGGGGGTGGATCGACGAGCAGTACTTC.

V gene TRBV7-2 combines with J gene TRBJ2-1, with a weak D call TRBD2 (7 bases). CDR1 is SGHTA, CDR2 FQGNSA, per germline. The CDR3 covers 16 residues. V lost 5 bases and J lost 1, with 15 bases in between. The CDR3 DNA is TGTGCCAGCAGCCGCTCGGGGGGCGCGTCCTACAATGAGCAGTTCTTC. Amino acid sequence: CASSRSGGASYNEQFF. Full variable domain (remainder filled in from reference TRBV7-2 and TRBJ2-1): GAGVSQSPSNKVTEKGKDVELRCDPISGHTALYWYRQSLGQGLEFLIYFQGNSAPDKSGLPSDRFSAERTGGSVSTLTIQRTQQEDSAVYLCASSRSGGASYNEQFFGPGTRLTVL.

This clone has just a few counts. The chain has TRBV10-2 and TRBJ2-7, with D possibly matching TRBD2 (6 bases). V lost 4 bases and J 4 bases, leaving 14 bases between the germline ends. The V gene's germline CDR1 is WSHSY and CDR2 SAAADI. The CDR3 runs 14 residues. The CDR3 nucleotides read TGCGCCAGCAGTGGCCCTCAAGGAGGGTACGAGCAGTACTTC. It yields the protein CASSGPQGGYEQYF.